This TCR beta chain was sequenced in a study of blood T cell repertoires in COVID-19. Across the study: Sites in the United States, Italy and Spain provided acute and convalescent COVID-19 samples. T cells, B-cell-depleted T cells, or PBMCs supplied cDNA or gDNA.

In the source study's methods: Quantification of nucleated cells was approximated via reference gene primer amplification. Clones were sequenced by immunoSEQ multiplex PCR, and TCRdb holds only the in-frame ones, with some missing. The V and J calls and clone size come from that table; D and trimming were worked out from the DNA. The table records more than 120,000 clones, 80% to 90% of them present only once. V was clipped by 3 bases and J by 5 bases; unmatched bases: 8. CDR3 length: 15 amino acids. The germline V gene encodes CDR1 GTSNPN and CDR2 SVGIG (reference sequence). This clone has more than one count but fewer than ten.

Sequenced material: peripheral blood. The chain carries TRBV30 and TRBJ1-5, with 9 positions matching TRBD1. This TCR came from a woman aged 50 to 60 with active or convalescent COVID-19. The CDR3 bases are TGTGCCTGGAGCCTGGGACAGGGCGCATATCAGCCCCAGCATTTT. Protein product: CAWSLGQGAYQPQHF.